This T cell receptor (beta chain) was obtained from a study of neurological immune-mediated disorders (dated by TCRdb to the late 2010s). For the wider study: Among the roughly 34 multiple sclerosis patients, relapsing-remitting MS was present in around 31 and secondary progressive MS was present in 3. Using UMI-based sequencing, the study compared peripheral blood TCR-beta repertoires from patients with HTLV-I-associated myelopathy (HAM/TSP), patients with multiple sclerosis, and healthy controls. Longitudinal samples, technical triplicates and paired sorted CD4+ and CD8+ T-cell subsets, alongside PBMC samples, were included among the approximately 110 TCR-beta libraries. The cohort comprised 60 to 75 subjects: some 14 HAM/TSP patients, some 34 multiple sclerosis patients and about 20 healthy controls.

To synthesize cDNA, template-switch 5'RACE was performed with a primer carrying a 10-nucleotide random unique molecular identifier so that each TCR transcript was tagged. Over 180 million TCR-beta sequences, covering 15-18 subjects, were produced in each sequencing run. The RNeasy kit was used to extract total RNA. Using the KAPA Real-time Library Amplification kit, TCR-beta VDJ regions were amplified with primers for the TCR constant region and the 5'RACE anchor. Sample indexes and Illumina adaptors were added in a first PCR, after which library yield was increased in a second PCR. The roughly 650 bp TCR product was size-selected on a 2% E-gel SizeSelection system after Ampure bead purification. Before pooling, library quality was assessed on a Bioanalyzer, concentration was determined with Qubit, and library quantification was performed with the Kapa Library Quantification kit. An Illumina HiSeq 2500 was used to sequence the libraries paired-end at 2 x 150 bp. To increase sequence diversity, about 23-30% phiX was spiked into each library pool. The authors' analysis ran thus. The quality-filtered reads were processed with the UMI-based MiGEC pipeline, whose error correction step removed more than 85% of the raw TCR sequences. IMGT germline references were used for alignment of VDJ genes, and clonotypes were defined by a unique CDR3 amino acid sequence together with V-J genes. Clonal expansion, Shannon diversity, and CDR3 relatedness (CalcPairwiseDistances, ClusterSamples) were evaluated with VDJtools, and phylogenetic trees were built with CLCbio workbench. Using coefficient-of-variation modelling across technical triplicates, the study counted a clone as expanded if it had at least 8 unique UMIs. TCRdb trimmed public reads at Q25 via fastp, called clones via MiXCR and kept in-frame beta chains. Each CDR3 protein appears once, grouped with its most common genes and DNA. The V and J calls here are based on TCRdb, not the publication. The sample table holds 70,000 or so distinct CDR3 sequences, of which 2.5% to 4% were seen once. 5.2% of the sample lies in the top ten.

Unsorted PBMC libraries were generated from 2 million PBMCs stored in RNAlater at -80 °C until RNA extraction. The multiple sclerosis patients were enrolled in a US clinical protocol that evaluated disease progression with magnetic resonance imaging. Peripheral blood was subjected to Ficoll-Hypaque density gradient centrifugation to isolate PBMCs, which were then cryopreserved in liquid nitrogen. This clonotype was seen repeatedly, ten times or more. Its target antigen remains unknown. No base quality values were provided; no much bigger clone lies one nucleotide off. Here is what the overall study found, with its caveats: Expanded clones from different subjects shared no identical CDR3 amino acid sequences, which suggests that TCR-beta repertoires were private in all groups. The highest TCR clonal expansion was observed in HAM/TSP patients, whereas the lowest was observed in MS patients, even when compared with healthy controls. In phylogenetic analysis, the repertoires of 18 of 34 MS patients grouped into a cluster of related CDR3 sequences, which suggests a possible signature at the repertoire level. No clinical or MRI features were associated with the MS cluster, and the authors said that larger cohorts are needed.

Relative to germline, V is 5 bases shorter and J is 9 bases shorter, with 20 bases between their ends. From a lookup of the germline V gene, CDR1 and CDR2 are SGHVS and FQNEAQ. The CDR3 goes from the cysteine to the phenylalanine over 15 residues. CDR3 DNA is the only sequence kept; it has 45 bases, read in frame from the first base. The source of this sequence is a woman between 50 and 59 years old with multiple sclerosis. Sequenced input: PBMCs. This chain is built from TRBV7-8 and TRBJ2-4; no D gene is confidently identified. The sequenced DNA is TGTGCCAGCAGCGCCTTCCCAAATCTTATCGGCATTCAGTACTTC. Its coded protein is CASSAFPNLIGIQYF.